The rows below give T cell receptor beta chains drawn from one sample of a study of blood T cell repertoires in COVID-19. This table comes from immunoSEQ multiplex PCR, and its TCRdb copy is limited to in-frame clones, with some not included. Altogether around 210,000 clones are present, around 80% being singletons, with the ten largest covering approximately 8%. Sample: peripheral blood. These receptors originate from an elderly woman with COVID-19, enrolled during active disease. Both conserved end residues are part of each CDR3. A D gene is named only where the DNA matches it firmly. Size tells how often a clone was seen (once, few, many) or the class of an expanded clone, and some rows leave it out.

clone_size j_call v_call d_call cdr3_aa cdr3_nt
. TRBJ2-1 TRBV5-1 . CASSRGGGLDEQFF TGCGCCAGCAGCCGTGGTGGGGGGTTGGATGAGCAGTTCTTC
. TRBJ1-1 TRBV5-4 . CASSLARANTEAFF TGTGCCAGCAGCTTGGCCAGGGCGAACACTGAAGCTTTCTTT
. TRBJ2-7 TRBV3-1/TRBV3-2 . CASSQVGLEQYF TGTGCCAGCAGCCAAGTGGGCCTCGAGCAGTACTTC
. TRBJ2-5 TRBV5-4 TRBD2 CASSPQTSGEETQYF TGTGCCAGCAGCCCTCAGACTAGCGGGGAAGAGACCCAGTACTTC
. TRBJ1-4 TRBV24-1 . CATSDPNRLGEKLFF TGTGCCACCAGTGATCCTAACAGGTTGGGTGAAAAACTGTTTTTT
. TRBJ1-6 TRBV27 TRBD1 CASTLGGARSPLHF TGTGCCAGCACACTAGGGGGCGCAAGATCACCCCTCCACTTT
once TRBJ2-4 TRBV9 . CASSLVGATKNIQYF TGTGCCAGCAGCCTGGTGGGGGCTACCAAAAACATTCAGTACTTC
. TRBJ1-3 TRBV11-2 TRBD1 CASSRDSSGNTIYF TGTGCCAGCAGCCGGGACAGCTCTGGAAACACCATATATTTT
. TRBJ2-3 TRBV28 TRBD2 CASSLWTSGRVSDTQYF TGTGCCAGCAGTTTATGGACTAGCGGGAGGGTGTCAGATACGCAGTATTTT
. TRBJ2-7 TRBV2 TRBD2 CASSAGGGWYEQYF TGTGCCAGCAGTGCGGGGGGAGGGTGGTACGAGCAGTACTTC
. TRBJ2-2 TRBV2 TRBD2 CASSRQWTSGGSGELFF TGTGCCAGCAGTCGCCAATGGACTAGCGGGGGATCCGGGGAGCTGTTTTTT
. TRBJ1-5 TRBV21-1 . CASRRTGGQPQHF TGTGCCAGCCGACGGACAGGGGGACAGCCCCAGCATTTT
. TRBJ1-6 TRBV9 TRBD1 CASSQDRSGNSPLHF TGTGCCAGCAGCCAGGACAGGTCGGGTAATTCACCCCTCCACTTT
. TRBJ2-3 TRBV7-2 . CASRLARSRVDTQYF TGTGCCAGCAGGCTAGCGCGGAGTAGAGTAGATACGCAGTATTTT
. TRBJ2-1 TRBV15 TRBD2 CATSRALAEYNEQFF TGTGCCACCAGCAGAGCCCTAGCGGAGTACAATGAGCAGTTCTTC
. TRBJ2-1 TRBV7-3 . CASSLGAYNEQFF TGTGCCAGCAGCTTAGGAGCTTACAATGAGCAGTTCTTC
. TRBJ1-3 TRBV7-6 TRBD1 CASSLERAGQGTGNTIYF TGTGCCAGCAGCTTAGAGCGAGCGGGACAGGGGACTGGAAACACCATATATTTT
. TRBJ2-7 TRBV7-8 TRBD1 CASSSLKDRGGYEQYF TGTGCCAGCAGCTCCTTAAAAGACAGGGGGGGGTACGAGCAGTACTTC
. TRBJ2-1 TRBV29-1 TRBD2 CSVVQQRGINEQFF TGCAGCGTAGTCCAGCAGCGGGGCATCAATGAGCAGTTCTTC
. TRBJ2-3 TRBV3-1/TRBV3-2 TRBD2 CASSSSGFSTDTQYF TGTGCCAGCAGCTCTAGCGGGTTCAGCACAGATACGCAGTATTTT
. TRBJ2-4 TRBV19 . CASSDEGVNIQYF TGTGCCAGTAGCGATGAGGGGGTAAACATTCAGTACTTC
. TRBJ2-1 TRBV19 TRBD1 CASETGNGYNEQFF TGTGCCAGTGAGACAGGGAACGGCTACAATGAGCAGTTCTTC
. TRBJ2-3 TRBV19 . CASRQGYDTDTQYF TGTGCCAGTAGACAGGGTTATGACACAGATACGCAGTATTTT
. TRBJ2-7 TRBV5-1 TRBD1 CASSAGQGPYEQYF TGCGCCAGCAGCGCGGGACAGGGACCCTACGAGCAGTACTTC
. TRBJ1-4 TRBV2 TRBD1 CASKLEGTGGEKLFF TGTGCCAGCAAGCTGGAAGGGACAGGGGGAGAAAAACTGTTTTTT
. TRBJ2-2 TRBV4-1 . CASSQARDSKNTGELFF TGCGCCAGCAGCCAAGCGCGGGACAGCAAGAACACCGGGGAGCTGTTTTTT
. TRBJ2-7 TRBV2 . CASSGGGIGYEQYF TGTGCCAGCAGCGGCGGAGGCATAGGGTACGAGCAGTACTTC
. TRBJ1-2 TRBV6-5 . CASVDEGYGYTF TGTGCCAGCGTTGACGAGGGCTATGGCTACACCTTC
. TRBJ1-5 TRBV5-6 . CASSFRGYSNQPQHF TGTGCCAGCAGCTTCAGGGGTTATAGCAATCAGCCCCAGCATTTT
. TRBJ2-5 TRBV6-5 . CASSRGWEETQYF TGTGCCAGCAGCCGCGGATGGGAAGAGACCCAGTACTTC
few TRBJ2-3 TRBV3-1/TRBV3-2 TRBD2 CASRVSGGGTDTQYF TGTGCCAGCAGGGTTAGCGGGGGTGGCACAGATACGCAGTATTTT
. TRBJ1-1 TRBV24-1 . CATSDLEGLGTEAFF TGTGCCACCAGTGATTTGGAGGGCCTGGGCACTGAAGCTTTCTTT
. TRBJ1-1 TRBV19 TRBD1 CATFSGTAEDFF TGTGCCACCTTCTCCGGGACAGCTGAAGATTTCTTT
. TRBJ2-5 TRBV7-8 . CASSLGSLQETQYF TGTGCCAGCAGCTTAGGCAGTTTACAAGAGACCCAGTACTTC
. TRBJ2-1 TRBV6-1 TRBD1 CASSDMTGVNEQFF TGTGCCAGCAGTGATATGACAGGGGTCAATGAGCAGTTCTTC
. TRBJ2-5 TRBV5-1 TRBD2 CASSTQMGLAVETQYF TGCGCCAGCAGCACTCAAATGGGACTAGCGGTAGAGACCCAGTACTTC
. TRBJ1-6 TRBV28 . CASSSPSGVTPLHF TGTGCCAGCAGTTCCCCCTCAGGGGTTACACCCCTCCACTTT